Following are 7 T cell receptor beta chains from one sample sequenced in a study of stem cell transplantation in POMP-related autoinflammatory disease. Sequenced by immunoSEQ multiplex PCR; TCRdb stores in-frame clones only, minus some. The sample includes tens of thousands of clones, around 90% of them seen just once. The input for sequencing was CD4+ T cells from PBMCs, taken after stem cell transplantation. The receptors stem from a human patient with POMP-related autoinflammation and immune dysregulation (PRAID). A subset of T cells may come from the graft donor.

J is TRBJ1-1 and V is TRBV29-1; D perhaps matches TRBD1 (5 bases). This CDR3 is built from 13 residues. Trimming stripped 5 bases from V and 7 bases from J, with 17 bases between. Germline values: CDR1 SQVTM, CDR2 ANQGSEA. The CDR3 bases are TGCAGCGTTCAGGGCCTACTCGGTGGTGAAGCTTTCTTT. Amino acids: CSVQGLLGGEAFF.

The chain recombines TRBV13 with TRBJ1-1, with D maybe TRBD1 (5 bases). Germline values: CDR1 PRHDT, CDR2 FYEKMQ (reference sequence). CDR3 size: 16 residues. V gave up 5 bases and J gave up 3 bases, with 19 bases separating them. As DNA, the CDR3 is TGTGCCAGCAGCCGGTATGGACTCAGGGAGGACACTGAAGCTTTCTTT. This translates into CASSRYGLREDTEAFF.

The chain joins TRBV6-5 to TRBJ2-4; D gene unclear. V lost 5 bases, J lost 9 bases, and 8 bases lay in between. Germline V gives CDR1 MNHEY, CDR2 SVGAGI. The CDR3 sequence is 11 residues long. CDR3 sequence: CASSTRGIQYF. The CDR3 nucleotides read TGTGCCAGCAGTACCCGTGGCATTCAGTACTTC.

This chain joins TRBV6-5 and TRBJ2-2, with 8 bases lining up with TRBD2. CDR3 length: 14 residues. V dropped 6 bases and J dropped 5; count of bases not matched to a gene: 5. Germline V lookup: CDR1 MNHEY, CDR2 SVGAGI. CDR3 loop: CASRTLAGTGELFF. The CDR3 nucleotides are TGTGCCAGCAGAACTTTAGCGGGAACCGGGGAGCTGTTTTTT.

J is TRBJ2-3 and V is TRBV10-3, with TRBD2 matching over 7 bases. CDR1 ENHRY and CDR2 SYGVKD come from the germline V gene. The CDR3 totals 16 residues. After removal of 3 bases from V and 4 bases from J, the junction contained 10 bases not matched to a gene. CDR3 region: CAISDRGELASDTQYF. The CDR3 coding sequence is TGTGCCATCAGTGATAGGGGCGAACTAGCGTCAGATACGCAGTATTTT.

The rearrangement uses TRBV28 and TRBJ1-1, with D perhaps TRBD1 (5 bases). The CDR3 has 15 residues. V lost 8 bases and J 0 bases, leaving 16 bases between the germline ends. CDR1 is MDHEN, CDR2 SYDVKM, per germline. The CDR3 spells CASGRVPIMNTEAFF. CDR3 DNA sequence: TGTGCCAGCGGCAGGGTACCCATAATGAACACTGAAGCTTTCTTT.

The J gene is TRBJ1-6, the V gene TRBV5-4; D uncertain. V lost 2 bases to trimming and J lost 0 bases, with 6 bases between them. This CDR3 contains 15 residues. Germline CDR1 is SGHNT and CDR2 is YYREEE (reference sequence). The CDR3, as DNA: TGTGCCAGCAGCTTAGGGTTCTCCTATAATTCACCCCTCCACTTT. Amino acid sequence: CASSLGFSYNSPLHF.